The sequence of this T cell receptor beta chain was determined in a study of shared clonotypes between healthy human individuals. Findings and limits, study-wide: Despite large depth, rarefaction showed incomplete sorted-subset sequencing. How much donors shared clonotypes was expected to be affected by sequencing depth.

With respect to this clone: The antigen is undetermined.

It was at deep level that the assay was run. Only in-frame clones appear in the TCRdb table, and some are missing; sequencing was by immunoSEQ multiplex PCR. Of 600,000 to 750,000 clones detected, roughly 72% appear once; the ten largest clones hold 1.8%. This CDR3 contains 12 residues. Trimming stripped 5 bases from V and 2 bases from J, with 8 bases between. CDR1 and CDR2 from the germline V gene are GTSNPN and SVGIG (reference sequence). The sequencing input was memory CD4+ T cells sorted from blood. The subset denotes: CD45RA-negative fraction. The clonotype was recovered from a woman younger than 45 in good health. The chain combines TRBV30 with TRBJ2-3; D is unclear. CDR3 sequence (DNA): TGTGCCTGGGGAAAATACACAGATACGCAGTATTTT. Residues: CAWGKYTDTQYF.